This T cell receptor (beta chain) comes out of a study of T cells after yellow fever vaccination. V gave up 5 bases and J gave up 5 bases, with 16 bases separating them. The CDR3 totals 14 residues. Germline V gene lookup returns CDR1 SGHNT and CDR2 YENEEA. Study results and limitations: Though weaker, the secondary response peaked faster, on day 5 versus 15.

MiXCR, run by TCRdb on the 5' RACE reads, gives a single entry per CDR3 protein. The sample contains 250,000 or so distinct CDR3 sequences, roughly 6.2% of which appear only once. Regarding this clonotype: As yet, its antigen is unknown.

This clonotype originated in a man aged 30-40 years who received the YFV17D yellow fever vaccine. The sequenced sample was CD4+ T cells sorted from PBMCs, obtained on the day of the yellow fever booster vaccination. V usage is TRBV11-3 and J usage is TRBJ2-7, with D maybe TRBD1 (6 bases). CDR3 amino acids: CASSRTATHNEQYF. CDR3 in DNA: TGTGCCAGCAGCCGGACAGCCACCCACAACGAGCAGTACTTC.